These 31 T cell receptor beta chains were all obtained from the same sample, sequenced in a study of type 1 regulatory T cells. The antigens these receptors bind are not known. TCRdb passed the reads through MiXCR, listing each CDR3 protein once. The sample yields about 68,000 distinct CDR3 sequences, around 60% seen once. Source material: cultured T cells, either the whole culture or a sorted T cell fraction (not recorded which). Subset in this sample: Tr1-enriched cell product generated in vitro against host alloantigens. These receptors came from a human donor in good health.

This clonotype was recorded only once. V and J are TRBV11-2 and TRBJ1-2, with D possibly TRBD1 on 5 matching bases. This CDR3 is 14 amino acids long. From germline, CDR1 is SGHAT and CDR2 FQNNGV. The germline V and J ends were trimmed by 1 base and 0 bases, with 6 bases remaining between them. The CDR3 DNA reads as TGTGCCAGCAGCTTAGCGGGGGCTAACTATGGCTACACCTTC. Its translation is CASSLAGANYGYTF.

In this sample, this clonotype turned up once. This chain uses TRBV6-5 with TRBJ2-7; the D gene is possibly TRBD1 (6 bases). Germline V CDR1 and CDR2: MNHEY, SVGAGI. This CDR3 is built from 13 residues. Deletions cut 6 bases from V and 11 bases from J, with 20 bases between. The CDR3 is CASSINRVMGEYF. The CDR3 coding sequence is TGTGCCAGCAGCATCAACAGGGTAATGGGGGAGTACTTC.

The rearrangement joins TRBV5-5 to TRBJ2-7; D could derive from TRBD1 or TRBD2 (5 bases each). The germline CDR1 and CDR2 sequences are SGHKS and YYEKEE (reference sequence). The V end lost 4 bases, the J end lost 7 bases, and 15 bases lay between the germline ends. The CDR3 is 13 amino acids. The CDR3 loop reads CASSLGTIGEQYF. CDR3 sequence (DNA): TGTGCCAGCAGCCTAGGGACCATCGGGGAGCAGTACTTC.

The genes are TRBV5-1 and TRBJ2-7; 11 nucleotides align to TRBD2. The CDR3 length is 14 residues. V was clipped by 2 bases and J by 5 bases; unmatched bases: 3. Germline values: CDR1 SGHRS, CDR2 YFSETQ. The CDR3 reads CASSFTSGSHEQYF. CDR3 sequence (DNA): TGCGCCAGCAGCTTTACTAGCGGGAGTCACGAGCAGTACTTC.

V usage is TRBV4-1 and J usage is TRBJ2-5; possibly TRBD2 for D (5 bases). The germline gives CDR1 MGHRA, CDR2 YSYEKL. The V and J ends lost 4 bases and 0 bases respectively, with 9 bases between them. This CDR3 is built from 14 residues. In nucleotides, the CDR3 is TGCGCCAGCAGCCCGAGGGTAGACCAAGAGACCCAGTACTTC. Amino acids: CASSPRVDQETQYF.

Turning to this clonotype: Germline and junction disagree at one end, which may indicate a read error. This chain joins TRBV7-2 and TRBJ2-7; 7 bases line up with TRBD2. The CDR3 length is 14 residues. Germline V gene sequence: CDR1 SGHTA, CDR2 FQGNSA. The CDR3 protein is CASSLAAASYEQYF. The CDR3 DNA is TGTGCCAGCAGCCTAGCGGCAGCCTCCTACGAGCAGTACTTC.

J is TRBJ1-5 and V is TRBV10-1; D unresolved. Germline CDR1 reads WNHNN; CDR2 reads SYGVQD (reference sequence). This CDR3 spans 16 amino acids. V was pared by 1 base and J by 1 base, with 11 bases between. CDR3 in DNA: TGCGCCAGCAGTGAGTGGGTGGAGGTGAGCAATCAGCCCCAGCATTTT. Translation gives CASSEWVEVSNQPQHF.

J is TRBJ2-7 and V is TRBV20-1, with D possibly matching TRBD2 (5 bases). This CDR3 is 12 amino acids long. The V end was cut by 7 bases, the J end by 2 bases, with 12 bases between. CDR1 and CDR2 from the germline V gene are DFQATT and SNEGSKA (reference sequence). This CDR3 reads CSGLADTYEQYF. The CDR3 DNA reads TGCAGTGGTCTAGCTGACACCTACGAGCAGTACTTC.

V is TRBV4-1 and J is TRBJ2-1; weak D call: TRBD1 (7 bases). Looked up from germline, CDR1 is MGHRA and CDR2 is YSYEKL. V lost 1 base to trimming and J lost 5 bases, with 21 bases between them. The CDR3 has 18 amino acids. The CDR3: CASSQGFGGTGENNEQFF. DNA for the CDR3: TGCGCCAGCAGCCAAGGCTTCGGGGGAACAGGGGAAAACAATGAGCAGTTCTTC.

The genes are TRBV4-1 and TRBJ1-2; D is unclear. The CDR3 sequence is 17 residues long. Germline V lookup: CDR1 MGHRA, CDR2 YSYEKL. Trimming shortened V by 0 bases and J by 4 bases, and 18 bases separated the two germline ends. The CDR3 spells CASSQDSAEMIFYGYTF. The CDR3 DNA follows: TGCGCCAGCAGCCAAGATTCCGCGGAGATGATATTCTATGGCTACACCTTC.

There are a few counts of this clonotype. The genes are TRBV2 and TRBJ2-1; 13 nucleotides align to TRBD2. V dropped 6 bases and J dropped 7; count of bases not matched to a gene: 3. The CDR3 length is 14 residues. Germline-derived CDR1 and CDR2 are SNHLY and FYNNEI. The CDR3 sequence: CASSGLAGVNEQFF. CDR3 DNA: TGTGCCAGCAGCGGACTAGCGGGAGTTAATGAGCAGTTCTTC.

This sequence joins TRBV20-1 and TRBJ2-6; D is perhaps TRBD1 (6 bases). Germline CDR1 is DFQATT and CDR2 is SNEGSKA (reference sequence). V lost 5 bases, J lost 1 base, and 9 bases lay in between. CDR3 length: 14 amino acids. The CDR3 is CSAGQFSGANVLTF. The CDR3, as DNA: TGCAGTGCTGGACAGTTTTCTGGGGCCAACGTCCTGACTTTC.

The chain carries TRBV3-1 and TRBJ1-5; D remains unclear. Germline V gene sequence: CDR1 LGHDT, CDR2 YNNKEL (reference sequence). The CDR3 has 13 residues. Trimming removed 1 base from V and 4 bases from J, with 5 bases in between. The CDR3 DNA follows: TGTGCCAGCAGCCAAGCCTCAAATCAGCCCCAGCATTTT. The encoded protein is CASSQASNQPQHF.

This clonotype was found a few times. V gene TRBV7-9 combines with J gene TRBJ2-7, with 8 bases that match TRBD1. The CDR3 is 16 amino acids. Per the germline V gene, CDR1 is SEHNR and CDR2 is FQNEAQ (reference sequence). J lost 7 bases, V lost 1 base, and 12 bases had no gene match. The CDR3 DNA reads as TGTGCCAGCAGCTTAGGGGGGACAGGTGACCTACGAGAGCAGTACTTC. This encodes CASSLGGTGDLREQYF.

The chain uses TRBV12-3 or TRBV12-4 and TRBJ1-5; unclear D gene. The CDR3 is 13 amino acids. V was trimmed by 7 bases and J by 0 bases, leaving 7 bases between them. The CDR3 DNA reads TGTGCCAGCACGGGAGCTAGCAATCAGCCCCAGCATTTT. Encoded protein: CASTGASNQPQHF.

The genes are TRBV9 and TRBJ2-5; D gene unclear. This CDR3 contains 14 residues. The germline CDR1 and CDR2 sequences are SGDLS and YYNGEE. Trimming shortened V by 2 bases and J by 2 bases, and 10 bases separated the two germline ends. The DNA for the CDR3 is TGTGCCAGCAGCGTGTCCCCATGGCAAGAGACCCAGTACTTC. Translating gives CASSVSPWQETQYF.

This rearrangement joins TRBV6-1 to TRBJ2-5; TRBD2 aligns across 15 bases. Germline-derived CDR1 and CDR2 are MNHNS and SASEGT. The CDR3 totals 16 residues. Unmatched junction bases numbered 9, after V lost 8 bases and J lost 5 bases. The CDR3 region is CASSGLAGGWRETQYF. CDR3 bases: TGTGCCAGCTCGGGACTAGCGGGGGGCTGGCGTGAGACCCAGTACTTC.

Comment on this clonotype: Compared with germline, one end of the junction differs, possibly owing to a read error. The CDR3 loop reads CASSFGSGGGGYQQYF. Written as DNA, the CDR3 is TGTGCCAGCAGCTTCGGGTCTGGCGGGGGGGGCTACCAGCAGTACTTC. The chain uses TRBV7-8 and TRBJ2-7, with 9 bases that match TRBD2. This CDR3 contains 16 residues. Germline lookup yields CDR1 SGHVS and CDR2 FQNEAQ.

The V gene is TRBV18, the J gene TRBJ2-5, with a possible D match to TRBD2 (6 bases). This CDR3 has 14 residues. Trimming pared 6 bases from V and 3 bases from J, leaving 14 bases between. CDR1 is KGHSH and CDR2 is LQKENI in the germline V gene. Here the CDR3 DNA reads TGTGCCAGCTCCCTGACTAGAGGGGAAGAGACCCAGTACTTC. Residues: CASSLTRGEETQYF.

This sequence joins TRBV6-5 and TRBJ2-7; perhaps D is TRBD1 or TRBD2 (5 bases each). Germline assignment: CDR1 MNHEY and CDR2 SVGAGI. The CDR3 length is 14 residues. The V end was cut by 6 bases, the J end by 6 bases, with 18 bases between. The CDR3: CASSKWDGAGEQYF. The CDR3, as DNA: TGTGCCAGCAGCAAATGGGACGGAGCTGGCGAGCAGTACTTC.

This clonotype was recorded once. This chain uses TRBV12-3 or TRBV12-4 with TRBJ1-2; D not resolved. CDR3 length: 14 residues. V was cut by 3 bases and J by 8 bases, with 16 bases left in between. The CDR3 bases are TGTGCCAGCAGTTTTGAACTGGGCTATCGAGGCTACACCTTC. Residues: CASSFELGYRGYTF.

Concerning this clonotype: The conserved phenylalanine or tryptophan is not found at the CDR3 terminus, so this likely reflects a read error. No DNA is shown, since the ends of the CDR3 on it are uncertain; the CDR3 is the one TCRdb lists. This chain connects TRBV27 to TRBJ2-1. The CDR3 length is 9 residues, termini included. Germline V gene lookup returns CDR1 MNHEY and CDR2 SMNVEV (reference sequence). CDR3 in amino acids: CASMPFRLG.

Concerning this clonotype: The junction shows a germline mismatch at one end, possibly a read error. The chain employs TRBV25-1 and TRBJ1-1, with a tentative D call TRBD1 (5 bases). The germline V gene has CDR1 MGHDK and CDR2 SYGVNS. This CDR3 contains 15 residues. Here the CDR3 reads CVSSVTGPGNTEAFF. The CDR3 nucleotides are TGTGTCAGCAGTGTCACAGGACCGGGGAACACTGAAGCTTTCTTT.

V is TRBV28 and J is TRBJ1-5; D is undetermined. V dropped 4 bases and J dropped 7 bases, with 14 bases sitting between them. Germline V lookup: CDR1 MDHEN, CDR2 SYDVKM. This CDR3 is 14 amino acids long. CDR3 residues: CASSSGAINQPQHF. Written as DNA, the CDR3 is TGTGCCAGCAGTTCGGGAGCAATTAACCAGCCCCAGCATTTT.

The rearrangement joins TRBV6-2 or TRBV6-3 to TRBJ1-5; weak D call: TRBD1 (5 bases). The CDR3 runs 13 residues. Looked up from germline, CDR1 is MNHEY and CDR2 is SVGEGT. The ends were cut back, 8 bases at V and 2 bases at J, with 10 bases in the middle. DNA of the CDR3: TGTGCCAGCGGGACTTTTGGCAATCAGCCCCAGCATTTT. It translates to CASGTFGNQPQHF.

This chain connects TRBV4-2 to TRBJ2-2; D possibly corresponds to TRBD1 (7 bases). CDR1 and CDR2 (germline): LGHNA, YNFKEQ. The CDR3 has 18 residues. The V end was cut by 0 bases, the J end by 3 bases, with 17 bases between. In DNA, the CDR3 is TGTGCCAGCAGCCAAGAAGGCAGGGGGGAGGCGGACACCGGGGAGCTGTTTTTT. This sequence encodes CASSQEGRGEADTGELFF.

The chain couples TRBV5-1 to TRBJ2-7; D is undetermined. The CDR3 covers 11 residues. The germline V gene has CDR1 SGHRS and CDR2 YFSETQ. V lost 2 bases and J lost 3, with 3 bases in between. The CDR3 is CASSFGYEQYF. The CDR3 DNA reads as TGCGCCAGCAGCTTTGGCTACGAGCAGTACTTC.

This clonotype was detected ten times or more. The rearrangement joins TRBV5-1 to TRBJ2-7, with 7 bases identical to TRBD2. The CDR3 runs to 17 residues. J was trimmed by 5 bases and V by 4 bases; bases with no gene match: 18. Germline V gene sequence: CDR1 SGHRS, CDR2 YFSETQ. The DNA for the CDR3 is TGCGCCAGCAGCCACGACCGCCTCGGCGCGGGAGCACACGAGCAGTACTTC. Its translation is CASSHDRLGAGAHEQYF.

The CDR3 nucleotides are TGTGCCAGCAGCTTAGTCGGTGGTTCCTCCTACGAGCAGTACTTC. Translation gives CASSLVGGSSYEQYF. V usage is TRBV7-2 and J usage is TRBJ2-7; D not certain. V was clipped by 1 base and J by 0 bases, with 10 bases between them. Germline values: CDR1 SGHTA, CDR2 FQGNSA. This CDR3 is 15 amino acids long.

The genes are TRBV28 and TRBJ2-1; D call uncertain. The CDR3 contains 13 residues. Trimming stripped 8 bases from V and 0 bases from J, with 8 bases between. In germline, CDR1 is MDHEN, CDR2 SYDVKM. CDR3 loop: CASGPRSYNEQFF. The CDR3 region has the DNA TGTGCCAGCGGCCCTCGCTCCTACAATGAGCAGTTCTTC.

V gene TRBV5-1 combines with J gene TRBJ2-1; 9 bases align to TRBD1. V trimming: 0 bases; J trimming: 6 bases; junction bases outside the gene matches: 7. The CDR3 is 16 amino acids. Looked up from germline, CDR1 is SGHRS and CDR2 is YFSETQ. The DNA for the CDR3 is TGCGCCAGCAGCTTGGGCGCCGGGACAGGGAGCAATGAGCAGTTCTTC. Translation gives CASSLGAGTGSNEQFF.